This T cell receptor (beta chain) was captured by sequencing in a study of molecular identifiers for immune sequencing clone quantification. About the research overall: In replicates, RNA from about 20,000 or 100,000 naive CD8 cells was split five ways, four sequenced. Findings of the study overall: Clone sizes that are highly expanded could be underestimated when identical TCR molecules share a barcode. Effector cells had over 99% of their molecules in clones above 20 RNA copies, while naive cells had under 1%.

Comment on this clonotype: No antigen is known for it.

Listed TCR primers and previously described methods were used for bulk TCR libraries. TCRdb redid the calling of the PCR reads with MiXCR, one entry per CDR3 protein. The data contain about 53,000 distinct CDR3 sequences, more than 35% of them singletons. The germline CDR1 and CDR2 sequences are MNHEY and SVGAGI. This CDR3 comprises 16 residues. The V segment lost 6 bases and the J segment 2 bases; nucleotides outside the gene matches: 8. The specimen sequenced was naive CD8+ T cells from blood, with Jurkat cell RNA spiked in. Noted subset: FACS-sorted CD8+CD4-CCR7+CD45RA+ naive T cells. This TCR was sampled from a human donor in good health. Some libraries in this study had Jurkat cell RNA spiked in. The rearrangement uses TRBV6-5 and TRBJ2-3; 10 bases are shared with TRBD1. DNA of the CDR3: TGTGCCAGCAGCCCCGGGACAGGGGAAAACACAGATACGCAGTATTTT. Protein sequence: CASSPGTGENTDTQYF.